Listed below are T cell receptor beta chains from one sample, sequenced in a study of post-analysis software for immune sequencing data. MiXCR, run by TCRdb on the PCR reads, gives a single entry per CDR3 protein. The sample holds about 570,000 distinct CDR3 sequences; around 36% are singletons and the top ten take around 6.1%. Sequencing was performed on blood. All receptors come from a girl aged 2 to 17 with multiple sclerosis. The CDR3 runs from the conserved cysteine through the conserved F or W. The D gene is left open where the match is weak. The size field is filled for only some rows; it gives once, few, many or a size class.

d_call: TRBD2
v_call: TRBV10-3
cdr3_length: 14
j_call: TRBJ2-1
clone_size: few
cdr3_aa: CATTGTSGFNEQFF
cdr3_nt: TGTGCCACCACGGGGACTAGCGGATTCAATGAGCAGTTCTTC

d_call: .
v_call: TRBV14
cdr3_length: 14
j_call: TRBJ2-5
clone_size: .
cdr3_aa: CASSRALGAETQYF
cdr3_nt: TGTGCCAGCAGCCGGGCTCTGGGGGCTGAGACCCAGTACTTC

d_call: .
v_call: TRBV12-3/TRBV12-4
cdr3_length: 13
j_call: TRBJ1-2
clone_size: .
cdr3_aa: CASSLTGMDSYTF
cdr3_nt: TGTGCCAGCAGTTTAACAGGGATGGATAGCTACACCTTC

d_call: .
v_call: TRBV3-1
cdr3_length: 15
j_call: TRBJ2-3
clone_size: .
cdr3_aa: CASSLRGTSTDTQYF
cdr3_nt: TGTGCCAGTAGCCTTCGTGGGACCAGCACAGATACGCAGTATTTT

d_call: .
v_call: TRBV7-9
cdr3_length: 14
j_call: TRBJ1-3
clone_size: .
cdr3_aa: CASSFYLAGNTIYF
cdr3_nt: TGTGCCAGCAGCTTTTATCTGGCGGGAAACACCATATATTTT

d_call: .
v_call: TRBV10-3
cdr3_length: 12
j_call: TRBJ2-7
clone_size: many
cdr3_aa: CAISDMSWEQYF
cdr3_nt: TGTGCCATCAGTGATATGTCTTGGGAGCAGTACTTC

d_call: TRBD1
v_call: TRBV7-2
cdr3_length: 13
j_call: TRBJ1-5
clone_size: few
cdr3_aa: CASSFPDRPTQHF
cdr3_nt: TGTGCCAGCAGCTTCCCGGACAGGCCAACCCAGCATTTT

d_call: TRBD2
v_call: TRBV20-1
cdr3_length: 14
j_call: TRBJ2-5
clone_size: .
cdr3_aa: CSAREVGGQETQYF
cdr3_nt: TGCAGTGCTAGAGAGGTCGGGGGGCAAGAGACCCAGTACTTC

d_call: .
v_call: TRBV18
cdr3_length: 15
j_call: TRBJ2-5
clone_size: few
cdr3_aa: CASSPGEVPQETQYF
cdr3_nt: TGTGCCAGCTCACCGGGGGAGGTTCCTCAAGAGACCCAGTACTTC

d_call: .
v_call: TRBV5-6
cdr3_length: 15
j_call: TRBJ1-4
clone_size: few
cdr3_aa: CASSLLSGANEKLFF
cdr3_nt: TGTGCCAGCAGCTTACTTTCGGGGGCTAATGAAAAACTGTTTTTT

d_call: .
v_call: TRBV20-1
cdr3_length: 13
j_call: TRBJ2-2
clone_size: once
cdr3_aa: CSARSSATGELFF
cdr3_nt: TGCAGTGCTAGAAGTAGCGCCACCGGGGAGCTGTTTTTT

d_call: .
v_call: TRBV11-1
cdr3_length: 15
j_call: TRBJ2-7
clone_size: few
cdr3_aa: CASSLESGGAYEQYF
cdr3_nt: TGTGCCAGCAGCTTAGAAAGTGGGGGCGCGTACGAGCAGTACTTC

d_call: .
v_call: TRBV7-2
cdr3_length: 15
j_call: TRBJ2-7
clone_size: .
cdr3_aa: CASSLVQGVPYEQYF
cdr3_nt: TGTGCCAGCAGCTTAGTACAGGGAGTCCCCTACGAGCAGTACTTC

d_call: TRBD1
v_call: TRBV12-3/TRBV12-4
cdr3_length: 15
j_call: TRBJ1-5
clone_size: once
cdr3_aa: CASSNRDRGFQPQHF
cdr3_nt: TGTGCCAGCAGCAATCGGGACAGGGGGTTTCAGCCCCAGCATTTT

d_call: .
v_call: TRBV12-5
cdr3_length: 14
j_call: TRBJ1-5
clone_size: few
cdr3_aa: CASATGYSNQPQHF
cdr3_nt: TGTGCTAGTGCCACAGGGTATAGCAATCAGCCCCAGCATTTT

d_call: .
v_call: TRBV14
cdr3_length: 16
j_call: TRBJ2-3
clone_size: few
cdr3_aa: CASSQDVTGSTDTQYF
cdr3_nt: TGTGCCAGCAGCCAAGACGTAACGGGTAGCACAGATACGCAGTATTTT

d_call: .
v_call: TRBV28
cdr3_length: 16
j_call: TRBJ2-3
clone_size: .
cdr3_aa: CASSHWPRGLGDTQYF
cdr3_nt: TGTGCCAGCAGCCACTGGCCACGGGGGCTGGGAGATACGCAGTATTTT

d_call: .
v_call: TRBV27
cdr3_length: 18
j_call: TRBJ2-3
clone_size: .
cdr3_aa: CASSLMGLSGQNTDTQYF
cdr3_nt: TGTGCCAGCAGTTTGATGGGTCTGTCTGGACAAAACACAGATACGCAGTATTTT

d_call: TRBD1
v_call: TRBV20-1
cdr3_length: 16
j_call: TRBJ1-2
clone_size: .
cdr3_aa: CSAYRGPGPSNYGYTF
cdr3_nt: TGCAGTGCCTACAGGGGGCCCGGCCCCTCTAACTATGGCTACACCTTC

d_call: .
v_call: TRBV29-1
cdr3_length: 12
j_call: TRBJ2-1
clone_size: few
cdr3_aa: CSVDPTGNEQFF
cdr3_nt: TGCAGCGTTGACCCGACTGGAAATGAGCAGTTCTTC

d_call: .
v_call: TRBV5-1
cdr3_length: 11
j_call: TRBJ1-2
clone_size: .
cdr3_aa: CASSSELDYTF
cdr3_nt: TGCGCCAGCAGCTCCGAACTGGACTACACCTTC

d_call: TRBD1
v_call: TRBV20-1
cdr3_length: 15
j_call: TRBJ2-7
clone_size: .
cdr3_aa: CSALNPGQGAYEQYF
cdr3_nt: TGCAGTGCTCTAAACCCGGGACAGGGGGCCTACGAGCAGTACTTC

d_call: TRBD2
v_call: TRBV2
cdr3_length: 16
j_call: TRBJ2-3
clone_size: .
cdr3_aa: CASSDFTGGPTDTQYF
cdr3_nt: TGTGCCAGCAGTGACTTCACGGGGGGGCCAACAGATACGCAGTATTTT

d_call: .
v_call: TRBV7-2
cdr3_length: 16
j_call: TRBJ2-6
clone_size: few
cdr3_aa: CASSYQGGSGANVLTF
cdr3_nt: TGTGCCAGCAGCTACCAAGGGGGCTCTGGGGCCAACGTCCTGACTTTC

d_call: .
v_call: TRBV3-1
cdr3_length: 13
j_call: TRBJ2-5
clone_size: .
cdr3_aa: CASSQGSHETQYF
cdr3_nt: TGTGCCAGCAGCCAAGGATCCCATGAGACCCAGTACTTC

d_call: .
v_call: TRBV21-1
cdr3_length: 23
j_call: TRBJ2-6
clone_size: .
cdr3_aa: CASSKVDGTGKRGPEAGANVLTF
cdr3_nt: TGTGCCAGCAGCAAAGTGGATGGGACAGGGAAAAGGGGACCGGAGGCTGGGGCCAACGTCCTGACTTTC

d_call: .
v_call: TRBV7-9
cdr3_length: 15
j_call: TRBJ2-5
clone_size: .
cdr3_aa: CASSPRVLVEETQYF
cdr3_nt: TGTGCCAGCAGCCCCAGGGTCTTGGTGGAAGAGACCCAGTACTTC

d_call: .
v_call: TRBV5-1
cdr3_length: 11
j_call: TRBJ1-2
clone_size: .
cdr3_aa: CASTTDYGYTF
cdr3_nt: TGCGCCAGCACGACAGACTATGGCTACACCTTC

d_call: .
v_call: TRBV20-1
cdr3_length: 11
j_call: TRBJ2-1
clone_size: once
cdr3_aa: CSAEQDPSQFF
cdr3_nt: TGCAGTGCTGAACAGGACCCCTCGCAGTTCTTC

d_call: .
v_call: TRBV2
cdr3_length: 13
j_call: TRBJ1-1
clone_size: .
cdr3_aa: CASSLELTTEAFF
cdr3_nt: TGTGCCAGCAGCCTAGAGCTGACCACTGAAGCTTTCTTT

d_call: .
v_call: TRBV2
cdr3_length: 13
j_call: TRBJ1-2
clone_size: .
cdr3_aa: CASGSQGVSGYTF
cdr3_nt: TGTGCCAGCGGCTCGCAGGGCGTAAGTGGCTACACCTTC

d_call: TRBD1
v_call: TRBV3-1
cdr3_length: 15
j_call: TRBJ1-1
clone_size: .
cdr3_aa: CASSIQGKHKAEAFF
cdr3_nt: TGTGCCAGCAGCATACAGGGGAAGCATAAAGCTGAAGCTTTCTTT

d_call: .
v_call: TRBV11-2
cdr3_length: 15
j_call: TRBJ1-2
clone_size: few
cdr3_aa: CASSLGTGLTYGYTF
cdr3_nt: TGTGCCAGCAGCTTAGGCACGGGCCTGACCTATGGCTACACCTTC